This T cell receptor (beta chain) was identified in a study of siplizumab effects on memory and regulatory T cells. Study observations and caveats: Naive T cells looked more diverse than memory cells and looked like major alloresponse contributors.

This CDR3 contains 14 residues. Germline V gives CDR1 WNHNN, CDR2 SYGVQD (reference sequence). V dropped 0 bases and J dropped 7 bases, with 12 bases sitting between them. A note on this clone: Its antigen is currently unknown.

Sequencing was performed with immunoSEQ multiplex PCR; in TCRdb, only in-frame clones are kept and a portion is missing. The sample lists approximately 100,000 clones; about 90% were seen once. Sequencing was carried out using Tregs sorted from blood. This TCR derives from a human donor in good health. The V gene is TRBV10-1, the J gene TRBJ2-5; either TRBD1 or TRBD2 may supply D (5 bases each). CDR3 in amino acids: CASSESGRLGTQYF. The CDR3 DNA reads TGCGCCAGCAGTGAGTCGGGACGGCTGGGGACCCAGTACTTC.